The entry below describes one T cell receptor beta chain. Its antigen is unidentified. Naive CD8 cells, CD45RO-negative and positively selected for CCR7, excluded terminally differentiated effector memory CD45RA+ cells. Between the trimmed V and J ends, which lost 1 base and 5 bases, there was a span of 11 bases. Germline V gives CDR1 SNHLY, CDR2 FYNNEI. The CDR3 runs 15 residues. TCRdb's copy holds only in-frame clones and misses some; the assay was immunoSEQ multiplex PCR. Of about 680,000 clones in the sample, 92% are singletons; the top ten hold 24%. The record originates from a study of shared clonotypes between healthy human individuals. Background on the study: Each donor contributed plates that comprised three CD4 naive, three CD4 memory, two CD8 naive and one CD8 memory.

Findings and limits, study-wide: The study found about 5% of naive CD4 clonotypes shared across several donors. Clonotypes which were not shared had lower generation probabilities than clonotypes that all four donors shared.

V and J are TRBV2 and TRBJ2-2; the D gene is possibly TRBD1 (5 bases). The sequence came from a man aged 25-45 years in good health. Sequenced material: naive CD8+ T cells sorted from blood. CDR3 coding DNA: TGTGCCAGCAGTGAAGGGCAGACAGTTACCGGGGAGCTGTTTTTT. This codes for CASSEGQTVTGELFF.